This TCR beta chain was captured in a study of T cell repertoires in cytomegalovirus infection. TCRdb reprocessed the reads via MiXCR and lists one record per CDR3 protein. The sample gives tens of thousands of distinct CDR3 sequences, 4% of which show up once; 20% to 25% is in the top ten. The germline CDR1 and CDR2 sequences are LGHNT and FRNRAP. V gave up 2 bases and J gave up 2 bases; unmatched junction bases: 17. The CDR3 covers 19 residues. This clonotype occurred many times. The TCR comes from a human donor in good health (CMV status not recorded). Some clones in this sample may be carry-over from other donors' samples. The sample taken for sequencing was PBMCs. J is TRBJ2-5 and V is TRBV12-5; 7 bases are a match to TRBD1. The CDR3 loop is CASGLPSGGYAPGQETQYF. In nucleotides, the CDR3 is TGTGCTAGTGGTTTGCCATCAGGGGGTTACGCACCGGGGCAAGAGACCCAGTACTTC.